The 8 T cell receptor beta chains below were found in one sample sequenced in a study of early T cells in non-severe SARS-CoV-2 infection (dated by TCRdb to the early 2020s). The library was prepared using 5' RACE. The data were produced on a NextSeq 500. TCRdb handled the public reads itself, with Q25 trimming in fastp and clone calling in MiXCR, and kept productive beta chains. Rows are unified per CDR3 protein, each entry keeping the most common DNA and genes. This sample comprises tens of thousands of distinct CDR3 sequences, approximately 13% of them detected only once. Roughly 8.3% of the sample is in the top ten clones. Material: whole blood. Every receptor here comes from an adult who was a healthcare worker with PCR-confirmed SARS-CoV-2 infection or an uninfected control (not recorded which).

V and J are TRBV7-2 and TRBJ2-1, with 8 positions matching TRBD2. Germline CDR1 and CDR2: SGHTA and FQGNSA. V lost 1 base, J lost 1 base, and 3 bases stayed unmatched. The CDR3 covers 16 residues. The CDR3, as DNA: TGTGCCAGCAGCTTAGACGGCGGGAGGTCCTACAATGAGCAGTTCTTC. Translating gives CASSLDGGRSYNEQFF.

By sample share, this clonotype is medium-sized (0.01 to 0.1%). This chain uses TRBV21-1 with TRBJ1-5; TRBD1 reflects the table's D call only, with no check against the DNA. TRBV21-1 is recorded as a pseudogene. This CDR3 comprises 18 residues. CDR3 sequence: CASSGGGTPLGSNQPQHF. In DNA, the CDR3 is TGTGCCAGCAGCGGAGGCGGGACACCCCTAGGTAGCAATCAGCCCCAGCATTTT.

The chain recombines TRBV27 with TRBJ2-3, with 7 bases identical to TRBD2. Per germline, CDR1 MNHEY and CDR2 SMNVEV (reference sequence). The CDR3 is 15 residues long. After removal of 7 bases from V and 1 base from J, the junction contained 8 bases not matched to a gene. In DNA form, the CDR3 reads TGTGCCAGCACCGAAAGCGGGACCCGCACAGATACGCAGTATTTT. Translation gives CASTESGTRTDTQYF.

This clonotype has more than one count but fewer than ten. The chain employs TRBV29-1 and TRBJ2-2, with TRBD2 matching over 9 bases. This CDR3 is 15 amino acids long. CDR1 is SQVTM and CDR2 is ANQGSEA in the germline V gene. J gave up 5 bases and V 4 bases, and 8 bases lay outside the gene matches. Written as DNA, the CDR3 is TGCAGCGTTGTAATAGCGGGAGTGGGGACCGGGGAGCTGTTTTTT. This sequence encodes CSVVIAGVGTGELFF.

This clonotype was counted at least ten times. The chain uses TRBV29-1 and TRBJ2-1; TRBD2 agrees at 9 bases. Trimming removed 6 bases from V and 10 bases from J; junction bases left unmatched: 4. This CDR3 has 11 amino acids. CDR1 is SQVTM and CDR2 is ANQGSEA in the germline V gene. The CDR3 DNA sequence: TGCAGCGTAATAGCGGGAGCGGAGCAGTTCTTC. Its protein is CSVIAGAEQFF.

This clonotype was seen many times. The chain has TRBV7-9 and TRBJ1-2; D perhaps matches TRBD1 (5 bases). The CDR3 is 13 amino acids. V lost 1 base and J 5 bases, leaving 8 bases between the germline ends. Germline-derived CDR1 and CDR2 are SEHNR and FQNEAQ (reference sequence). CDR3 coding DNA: TGTGCCAGCAGCTTAGGCCAGGGTTATGGCTACACCTTC. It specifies CASSLGQGYGYTF.

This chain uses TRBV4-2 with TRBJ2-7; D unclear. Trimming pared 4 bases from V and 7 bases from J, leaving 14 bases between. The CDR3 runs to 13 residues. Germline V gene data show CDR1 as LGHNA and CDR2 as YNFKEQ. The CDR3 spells CASSLAAIGEQYF. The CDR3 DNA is TGTGCCAGCAGCCTCGCCGCCATAGGGGAGCAGTACTTC.

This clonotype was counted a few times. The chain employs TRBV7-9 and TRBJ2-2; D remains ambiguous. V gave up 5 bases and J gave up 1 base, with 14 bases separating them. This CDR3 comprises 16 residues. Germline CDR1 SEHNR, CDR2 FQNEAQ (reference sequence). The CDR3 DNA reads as TGTGCCAGCAGCCCCCCCGGCCAAGTGAACACCGGGGAGCTGTTTTTT. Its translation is CASSPPGQVNTGELFF.